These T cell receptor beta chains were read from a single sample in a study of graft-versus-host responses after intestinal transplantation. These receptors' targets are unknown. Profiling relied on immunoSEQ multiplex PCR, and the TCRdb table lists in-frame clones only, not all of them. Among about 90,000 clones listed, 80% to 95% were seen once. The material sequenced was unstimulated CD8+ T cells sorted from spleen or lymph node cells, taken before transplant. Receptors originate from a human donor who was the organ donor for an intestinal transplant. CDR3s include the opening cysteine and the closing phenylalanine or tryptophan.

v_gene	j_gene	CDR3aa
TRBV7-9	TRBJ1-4	CASSLTGTTEKLFF
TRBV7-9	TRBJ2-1	CASSYGQYNEQFF
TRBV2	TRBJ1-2	CASSEALAGMGNYGYTF
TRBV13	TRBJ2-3	CASSPRGTDTQYF
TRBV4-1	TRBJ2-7	CASSQDLDRALAYEQYF
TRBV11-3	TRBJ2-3	CASSLPESRGRDTQYF
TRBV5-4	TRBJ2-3	CASSLLARTDVADTQYF
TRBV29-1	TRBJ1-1	CSARRGGTEAFF
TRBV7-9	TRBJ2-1	CASSHPPRGGGSYNEQFF
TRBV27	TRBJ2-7	CASSALKGNEQYF
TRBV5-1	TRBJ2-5	CASSLTGGTQETQYF
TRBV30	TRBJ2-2	CAWGTGGYTGELFF
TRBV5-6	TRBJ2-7	CASSPTGLAGLEQYF
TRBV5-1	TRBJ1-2	CARRNRGDYTF
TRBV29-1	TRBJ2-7	CSVEEMSGYEQYF
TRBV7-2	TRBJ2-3	CASSSPLAGGPEDTQYF
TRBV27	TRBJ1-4	CASSFHRATNEKLFF
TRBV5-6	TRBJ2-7	CASRLAGFYEQYF
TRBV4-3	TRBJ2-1	CASTLDLSGGESSYNEQFF
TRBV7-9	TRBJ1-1	CASSPRGATGTEAFF
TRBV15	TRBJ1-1	CATSRDGEGAFF
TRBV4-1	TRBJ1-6	CASSQVGGSPLHF
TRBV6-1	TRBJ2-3	CASSVPRAVNTDTQYF
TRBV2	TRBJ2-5	CASSEVLNEQETQYF
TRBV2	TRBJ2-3	CASIREAYGIDTQYF
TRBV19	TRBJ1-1	CASSMWANTEAFF
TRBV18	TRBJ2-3	CASFRRSGASPQYF
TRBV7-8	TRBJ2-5	CASSDSNRETQYF
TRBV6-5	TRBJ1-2	CASRFQGANYGYTF
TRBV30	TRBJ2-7	CASQGQCF
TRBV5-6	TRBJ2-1	CASSPTGLYNEQFF
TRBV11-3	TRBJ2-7	CASSSAERGSYEQYF
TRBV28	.	CASSRTGPSYEQYF
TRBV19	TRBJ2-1	CASSRAPRGYNEQFF
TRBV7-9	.	CASSFTGYEQYF
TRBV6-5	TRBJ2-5	CASSGDRGTQYF
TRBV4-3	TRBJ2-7	CASSQGRSTSPYEQYF
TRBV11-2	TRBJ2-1	CASSWGQGIYNEQFF
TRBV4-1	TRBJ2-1	CASSPIGGQGLNEQFF
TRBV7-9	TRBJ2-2	CASSLKRGSDTGELFF
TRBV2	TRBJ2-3	CASSEALFDTQYF
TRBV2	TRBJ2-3	CASTWRPAGTDTQYF
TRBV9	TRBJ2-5	CASSDLAGQETQYF
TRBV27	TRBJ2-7	CASSLRDNTYEQYF
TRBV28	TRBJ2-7	CASSLSLVAGYEQYF
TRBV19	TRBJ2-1	CASSRQGSYNEQFF
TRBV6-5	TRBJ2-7	CASSPTGVYEQYF
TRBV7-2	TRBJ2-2	CARLEATGELFF
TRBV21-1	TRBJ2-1	CASSETSGSPGKYNEQFF
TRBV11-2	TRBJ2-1	CASHPPAGLLDEQFF
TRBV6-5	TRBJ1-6	CASSYGNGGTSPLHF
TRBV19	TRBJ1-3	CASLDRASGNTIYF
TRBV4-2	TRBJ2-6	CASSQDPRVSGANVLTF
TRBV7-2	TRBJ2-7	CASRQGLVYEQYF
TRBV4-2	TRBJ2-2	CASSQGVVSGELFF
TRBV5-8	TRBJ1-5	CASSLVGFSNQPQHF